The T cell receptor beta chain under discussion was sequenced for a study of cytotoxic CD8 clonotypes in ibrutinib-treated CLL. Study details: Samples showed on average approximately 270,000 productive templates and 80,000 to 100,000 productive rearrangements. General study results and limits: Clonality went higher at ibrutinib response and then dropped back toward baseline at progression.

Genomic DNA (about 2 micrograms) was obtained from cryopreserved PBMCs for construction of TCR beta libraries. Comment on this clone: Its antigen remains unknown.

V lost 4 bases and J 1 base, leaving 13 bases between the germline ends. Germline V gives CDR1 ENHRY, CDR2 SYGVKD. CDR3 length: 15 residues. Libraries were prepared by immunoSEQ multiplex PCR; TCRdb keeps only in-frame clonotypes and omits some of them. The repertoire holds 100,000 to 150,000 clones, with 70% to 90% as singletons. The sequencing used PBMCs, collected after 24 months of ibrutinib treatment. V gene TRBV10-3 combines with J gene TRBJ2-5, with D perhaps TRBD1 (5 bases). This clonotype was sampled from a human donor with chronic lymphocytic leukemia. CDR3 in DNA: TGTGCCATCAGTGGTCCCCCAGGGTTCCAAGAGACCCAGTACTTC. Translation gives CAISGPPGFQETQYF.